This TCR beta chain appears in the sequencing data of a study of spatial heterogeneity in lung cancer. Study overall: Across the raw uncorrected reads, a unique TCR and UMI combination was observed, on average, more than ten times.

The sample's time point: sample taken at primary tumor resection. The approximately 72 donors had untreated early-stage non-small cell lung cancer. The sequenced material consisted of unsorted whole RNA from tumor, nontumor lung or frozen PBMC. This clonotype is medium-sized by share. The study tagged each TCR cDNA molecule with a unique molecular identifier. TCRdb re-derived calls from the 5' RACE reads in MiXCR, one entry per CDR3 protein. Altogether more than 60,000 distinct CDR3 sequences are present, roughly 6.6% being singletons, with the ten largest covering around 15%. Germline V lookup: CDR1 SGDLS, CDR2 YYNGEE. The V gene end was trimmed by 0 bases and the J gene end by 3 bases; junction bases not matched to a gene: 5. The CDR3 runs to 15 residues.

The sequence derives from a female donor with early-stage non-small cell lung cancer. The chain joins TRBV9 to TRBJ1-2; TRBD1 matches at 7 bases. The sequenced sample was PBMCs, obtained at surgery. DNA for the CDR3: TGTGCCAGCAGCGTAGTGGGGACAGCTGACTATGGCTACACCTTC. As protein: CASSVVGTADYGYTF.